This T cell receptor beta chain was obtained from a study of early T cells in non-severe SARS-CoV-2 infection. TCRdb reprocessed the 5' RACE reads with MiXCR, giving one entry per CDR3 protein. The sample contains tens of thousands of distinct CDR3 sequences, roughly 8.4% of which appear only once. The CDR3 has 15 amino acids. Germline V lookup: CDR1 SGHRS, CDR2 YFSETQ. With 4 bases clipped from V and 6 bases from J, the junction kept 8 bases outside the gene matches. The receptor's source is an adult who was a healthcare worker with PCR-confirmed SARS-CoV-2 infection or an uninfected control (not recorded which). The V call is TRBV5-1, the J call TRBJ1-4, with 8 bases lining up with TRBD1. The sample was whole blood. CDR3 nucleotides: TGCGCCAGCAGCCCCCGCGCAGGGGGCGATGAAAAACTGTTTTTT. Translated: CASSPRAGGDEKLFF.